Each of the 2 T cell receptor beta chains below was sequenced from the same sample in a study of radiotherapy plus CTLA-4 blockade in lung cancer. Sequencing used immunoSEQ multiplex PCR; TCRdb keeps in-frame clones, though not all of them. The sample carries some 78,000 clones, around 86% recorded once. The material sequenced was peripheral blood, taken from a patient treated with radiotherapy plus ipilimumab. These receptors were taken from a human donor with non-small cell lung cancer who had stable disease on radiotherapy plus ipilimumab.

The table lists this clone with a few counts. This sequence joins TRBV2 and TRBJ1-4; 8 bases align to TRBD1. The germline V gene encodes CDR1 SNHLY and CDR2 FYNNEI. After removal of 6 bases from V and 8 bases from J, the junction contained 8 bases not matched to a gene. The CDR3 spans 14 residues. The CDR3 DNA is TGTGCCAGCAGGTCAGGGGGCGCGGGCGAAAAACTGTTTTTT. Amino acid sequence: CASRSGGAGEKLFF.

This chain links TRBV27 with TRBJ2-7; 7 nucleotides align to TRBD1. The CDR3 is made up of 15 amino acids. Germline lookup yields CDR1 MNHEY and CDR2 SMNVEV (reference sequence). Trimming cost V 5 bases and J 2 bases; bases outside gene matches: 9. The CDR3 nucleotides read TGTGCCAGCAGTCCCAGGGGACAGTTAGCCTACGAGCAGTACTTC. It is translated as CASSPRGQLAYEQYF.